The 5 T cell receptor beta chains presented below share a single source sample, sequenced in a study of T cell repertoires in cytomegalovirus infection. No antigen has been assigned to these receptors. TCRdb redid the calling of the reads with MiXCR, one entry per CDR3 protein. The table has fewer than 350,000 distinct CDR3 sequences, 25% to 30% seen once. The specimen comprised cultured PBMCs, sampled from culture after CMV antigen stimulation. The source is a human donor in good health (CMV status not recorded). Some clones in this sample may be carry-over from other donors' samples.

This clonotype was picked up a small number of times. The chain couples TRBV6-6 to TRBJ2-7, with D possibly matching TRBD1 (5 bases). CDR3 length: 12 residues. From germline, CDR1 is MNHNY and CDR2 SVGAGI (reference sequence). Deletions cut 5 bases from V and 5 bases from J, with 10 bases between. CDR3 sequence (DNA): TGTGCCAGCAGTGGCCAGACAGACGAGCAGTACTTC. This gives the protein CASSGQTDEQYF.

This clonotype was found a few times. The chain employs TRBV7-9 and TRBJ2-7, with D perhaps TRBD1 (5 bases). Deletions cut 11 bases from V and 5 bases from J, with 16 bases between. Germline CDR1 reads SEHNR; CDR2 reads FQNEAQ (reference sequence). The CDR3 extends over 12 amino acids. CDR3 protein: CACQGVENEQYF. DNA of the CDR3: TGTGCCTGTCAAGGGGTCGAGAACGAGCAGTACTTC. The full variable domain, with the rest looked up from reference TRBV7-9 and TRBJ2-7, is DTGVSQNPRHKITKRGQNVTFRCDPISEHNRLYWYRQTLGQGPEFLTYFQNEAQLEKSRLLSDRFSAERPKGSFSTLEIQRTEQGDSAMYLCACQGVENEQYFGPGTRLTVT.

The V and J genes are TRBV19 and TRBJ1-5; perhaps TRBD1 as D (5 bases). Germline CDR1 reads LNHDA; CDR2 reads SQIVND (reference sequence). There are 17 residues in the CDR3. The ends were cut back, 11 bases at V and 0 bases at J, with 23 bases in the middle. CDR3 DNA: TGTGCCTCCCTGCCGGCAGGGAGTCTTTTTAGCAATCAGCCCCAGCATTTT. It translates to CASLPAGSLFSNQPQHF.

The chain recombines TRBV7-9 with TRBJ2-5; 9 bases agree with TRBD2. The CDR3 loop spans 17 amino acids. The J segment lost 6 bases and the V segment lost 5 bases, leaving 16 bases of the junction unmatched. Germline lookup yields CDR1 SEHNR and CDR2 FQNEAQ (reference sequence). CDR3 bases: TGTGCCAGCAGCGTAGTCCCTAGCGGGGTAGTTGCAAAGACCCAGTACTTC. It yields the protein CASSVVPSGVVAKTQYF.

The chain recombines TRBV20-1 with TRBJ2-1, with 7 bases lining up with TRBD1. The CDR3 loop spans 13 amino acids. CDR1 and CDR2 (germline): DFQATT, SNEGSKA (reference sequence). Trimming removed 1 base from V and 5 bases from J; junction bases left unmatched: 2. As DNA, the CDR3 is TGCAGTGCTAGAGTCGGGACAGACAATGAGCAGTTCTTC. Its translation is CSARVGTDNEQFF.